In this sample, the clone carrying this T cell receptor beta chain turned up a few times. Its specificity is unknown. The record originates from a study of human T cells and chemical hapten exposure. Study-level information: Among samples, TCR yields varied mainly because of small differences in pooled library volume. Study-level points and caveats: With regard to DPC sensitization, TCRs above 1 in 1000 frequency did not change.

RNA extraction used unfractionated whole blood as the source of total RNA. Unique molecular identifiers were attached to individual cDNA molecules during library preparation. TCRdb itself ran the 5' RACE reads through MiXCR, one entry per CDR3 protein. There are 130,000 or so distinct CDR3 sequences in the sample; over 3.5% occur only once, and under 1.5% lies in the top ten. The clonotype comes from a female donor in good health.

The CDR3 spells CASSRRSAEAFF. The CDR3, as DNA: TGTGCCAGCAGCCGCCGGTCGGCTGAAGCTTTCTTT. The chain has TRBV3-1 and TRBJ1-1; D not resolved. This CDR3 comprises 12 residues. CDR1 is LGHDT and CDR2 is YNNKEL in the germline V gene (reference sequence). The V gene lost 4 bases and the J gene lost 6 bases, with 9 bases spanning the gap.